This TCR beta chain was found in a study of blood T cell repertoires in COVID-19 (dated by TCRdb to 2019 to 2021). Concerning the study at large: Samples from collaborators originated in the United States, Italy and Spain and spanned both the acute and convalescent phases of COVID-19. Where HLA class I and class II types were available, the types were taken from metadata supplied by the sample provider, not from assay-based typing. The sample metadata nearly always contained a de-identified subject ID, COVID-19 status, age in years and sex. The repertoires were released in a freely available public database meant as a resource for research on the immune response to SARS-CoV-2. The prospective study material was composed of cDNA or gDNA derived from T cells, B-cell-depleted T cells, or PBMCs. The dataset comprised deeply sampled blood TCRbeta repertoires from subjects exposed to, actively infected with, or recovered from COVID-19. Samples were obtained from the ongoing ImmuneRACE study (first 160 participants) and from 1,000 to 1,500 subjects provided by 6 global collaborators.

Collaborating institutions collected whole blood in K2EDTA tubes following their own protocols. Collaborator samples were shipped for TCRbeta analysis as frozen whole blood, isolated PBMCs, or DNA extracted from either sample type. The cysteine opens and the phenylalanine closes a CDR3 of 19 amino acids. Only the CDR3 region is kept as DNA, spanning 57 bases read in frame from base 1. CDR1 and CDR2 are drawn from the germline V gene (reference sequence): LNHDA, SQIVND. Ends trimmed: V by 4 bases, J by 1 base; bases unmatched to a gene: 9. Turning to this clone: This clone's antigen is unknown. Within one base of it there is no much larger clone, and no base qualities were kept.

TCRbeta CDR3 regions were amplified from genomic DNA using the immunoSEQ Assay, a bias-controlled multiplex PCR. On the study's bioinformatics: The number of nucleated cells in each sample was estimated by amplification of reference gene primers within the assay. Sequence reads were collapsed and filtered to measure the absolute abundance of every unique TCRbeta CDR3 rearrangement. For each sample, productive Simpson clonality was calculated as the square root of Simpson's diversity index over productive rearrangements. TCRdb re-hosts the immuneACCESS table, in-frame sequences only. Its copies lack some clones; in the studies checked, an unresolved V gene accounts for under half of them, and the cause for the rest is not known. V and J calls and clone size follow that table, whereas D and trimming were derived from the DNA. This sample lists over 200,000 clones; around four fifths were detected once. 2.5% to 3% of the sample comes from the top ten.

What the authors observed across the whole study: Clinical and demographic metadata were provided uncurated, with the amount varying by source and participant.

The chain was built from TRBV19 and TRBJ2-3; TRBD2 fits 15 bases in the junction. The sequence was obtained from a woman aged 65 to 85 with active or convalescent COVID-19. The specimen sequenced was peripheral blood. The DNA sequence is TGTGCCAGTAGTAGGTCCGGACTAGCGGGAGGGACGGGCACAGATACGCAGTATTTT. This sequence encodes CASSRSGLAGGTGTDTQYF.